These T cell receptor beta chains were read from a single sample in a study of CD8 T cells in Susac syndrome. MiXCR was run by TCRdb on the immunoSEQ multiplex PCR reads, yielding one entry per CDR3 protein. The data contain about 73,000 distinct CDR3 sequences, roughly 94% of them seen just once; the ten biggest clones take up roughly 0.4%. Sequenced material: CD8+ T cells from PBMCs. The receptors were sampled from a human donor with multiple sclerosis. CDR3s include the opening cysteine and the closing phenylalanine or tryptophan. Fields, in order: J gene, V gene, CDR3 protein.

TRBJ1-1 | TRBV13 | CASSLGGEAFF
TRBJ2-7 | TRBV29-1 | CSVEVWRSSYEQYF
TRBJ1-5 | TRBV18 | CASSPRTGDQPQHF
TRBJ1-2 | TRBV6-5 | CASSPGDYGYTF
TRBJ2-2 | TRBV5-6 | CASSLAPGGTGELFF
TRBJ1-1 | TRBV19 | CASTLNTEAFF
TRBJ2-7 | TRBV6-5 | CASSGGREQYF
TRBJ2-2 | TRBV27 | CASSWGAPTINTGELFF
TRBJ2-6 | TRBV27 | CASSTGTGDNSGANVLTF
TRBJ1-2 | TRBV7-9 | CASTDNYGYTF
TRBJ2-7 | TRBV27 | CAIQAGYEQYF
TRBJ1-2 | TRBV4-2 | CASSQGLPEGYTF
TRBJ2-5 | TRBV13 | CASSRLTSGGQETQYF
TRBJ1-2 | TRBV20-1 | CSAAGSYGYTF
TRBJ2-1 | TRBV5-1 | CASSLGSSSNNEQFF
TRBJ2-3 | TRBV2 | CASSGDREADTQYF
TRBJ2-7 | TRBV19 | CASRPGQGISREQYF
TRBJ2-1 | TRBV7-8 | CASSSPDSPAEYNEQFF
TRBJ1-1 | TRBV2 | CARQTTGGHTEAFF
TRBJ1-2 | TRBV5-4 | CASSLTRVANYGYTF
TRBJ1-4 | TRBV6-5 | CASSNRAREKLFF
TRBJ2-6 | TRBV6-1 | CATQELGSGANVLTF
TRBJ1-1 | TRBV13 | CASSPSENTEAFF
TRBJ2-7 | TRBV15 | CATSAPGQSSYEQYF
TRBJ2-4 | TRBV6-5 | CASSYSFPGTAENIQYF
TRBJ2-7 | TRBV5-1 | CASSWGGRDSSEQYF
TRBJ2-7 | TRBV6-2/TRBV6-3 | CASSYFGSGGSYEQYF
TRBJ1-5 | TRBV29-1 | CSGKTEDQPQHF
TRBJ2-7 | TRBV4-1 | CASSQVADSSYEQYF
TRBJ1-2 | TRBV27 | CASSYTTGATYGYTF
TRBJ1-3 | TRBV5-4 | CASSYSDTIYF